This entry lists 10 T cell receptor beta chains sequenced from one sample in a study of blood T cell repertoires in COVID-19. Assay used: immunoSEQ multiplex PCR; TCRdb lists only in-frame clones, some missing. The data hold fewer than 350,000 clones, with about 76% observed a single time. Sequencing was performed on peripheral blood. The receptors derive from a woman in her fifties or sixties with active or convalescent COVID-19.

This chain uses TRBV6-5 with TRBJ2-1; 8 nucleotides agree with TRBD1. Trimming removed 4 bases from V and 3 bases from J; junction bases left unmatched: 2. The CDR3 is 14 amino acids. Germline V gene data show CDR1 as MNHEY and CDR2 as SVGAGI. The CDR3 region is CASSSQGDYNEQFF. The CDR3 DNA reads TGTGCCAGCAGTTCACAGGGGGACTACAATGAGCAGTTCTTC.

The gene calls are TRBV19 and TRBJ2-6, with D possibly being TRBD2 (6 bases). V was clipped by 3 bases and J by 0 bases, with 9 bases between them. There are 16 residues in the CDR3. Germline V CDR1 and CDR2: LNHDA, SQIVND (reference sequence). CDR3 protein: CASSIQGLSGANVLTF. The CDR3 DNA sequence: TGTGCCAGTAGTATCCAGGGACTCTCTGGGGCCAACGTCCTGACTTTC.

In this sample, this clone turned up a few times. CDR3 nucleotide sequence: TGTGCCAGCAGTTACCCCCTCCTTGATACGCAGTATTTT. The encoded protein is CASSYPLLDTQYF. The rearrangement uses TRBV6-2 or TRBV6-3 and TRBJ2-3; the D is unclear. V was cut by 2 bases and J by 6 bases, with 9 bases left in between. Germline loops: CDR1 MNHEY, CDR2 SVGEGT. CDR3 length: 13 amino acids.

V is TRBV10-3 and J is TRBJ2-2, with 9 bases identical to TRBD1. Germline-derived CDR1 and CDR2 are ENHRY and SYGVKD. Trimming at V came to 3 bases and at J to 6 bases, leaving 11 bases not matched to a gene. The CDR3 sequence is 17 residues long. The CDR3 is CAISDRGQGPDSGELFF. For the CDR3, the DNA is TGTGCCATCAGTGACAGGGGACAGGGTCCCGATTCCGGGGAGCTGTTTTTT.

The chain combines TRBV13 with TRBJ2-7, with D possibly matching TRBD1 (6 bases). V lost 1 base, J lost 5 bases, and 9 bases lay in between. The CDR3 runs to 13 residues. CDR1 is PRHDT and CDR2 is FYEKMQ in the germline V gene (reference sequence). This CDR3 reads CASSLAQGNEQYF. The CDR3 DNA follows: TGTGCCAGCAGCTTAGCCCAGGGGAACGAGCAGTACTTC.

This sequence joins TRBV6-5 and TRBJ2-7; a weak D match, TRBD2 (6 bases). The CDR3 extends over 11 amino acids. Germline V gene lookup returns CDR1 MNHEY and CDR2 SVGAGI. Trimming pared 4 bases from V and 5 bases from J, leaving 6 bases between. The CDR3 spells CASSWGDEQYF. In DNA form, the CDR3 reads TGTGCCAGCAGTTGGGGGGACGAGCAGTACTTC.

This clone was detected only a few times. V is TRBV11-2 and J is TRBJ2-2, with D uncertain. V was trimmed by 2 bases and J by 2 bases, leaving 15 bases between them. Germline V gene sequence: CDR1 SGHAT, CDR2 FQNNGV. CDR3 length: 17 residues. CDR3 DNA: TGTGCCAGCAGCTTATTACGAGGAAGGAGCAACACCGGGGAGCTGTTTTTT. It specifies CASSLLRGRSNTGELFF. Supplemented by reference TRBV11-2 and TRBJ2-2, the full variable domain reads EAGVAQSPRYKIIEKRQSVAFWCNPISGHATLYWYQQILGQGPKLLIQFQNNGVVDDSQLPKDRFSAERLKGVDSTLKIQPAKLEDSAVYLCASSLLRGRSNTGELFFGEGSRLTVL.

J is TRBJ2-3 and V is TRBV24-1, with TRBD2 matching 9 bases. V shed 5 bases and J 1 base; nucleotides not matched to a gene: 6. CDR1 is KGHDR, CDR2 SFDVKD, per germline. The CDR3 has 16 amino acids. CDR3 residues: CATSGISGGGTDTQYF. In DNA form, the CDR3 reads TGTGCCACCAGTGGGATTAGCGGGGGAGGCACAGATACGCAGTATTTT.

This chain links TRBV25-1 with TRBJ1-2; the match to TRBD1 covers 8 bases. The CDR3 is 14 amino acids. The junction had 2 bases not matched to a gene; V was cut back by 1 base and J by 4 bases. CDR1 is MGHDK and CDR2 is SYGVNS in the germline V gene. CDR3 nucleotides: TGTGCCAGCAGTGAATCCGGGACAGGCTATGGCTACACCTTC. Its protein is CASSESGTGYGYTF.

This clone was counted once. This chain links TRBV6-5 with TRBJ2-7, with 12 bases aligning to TRBD1. V trimming: 6 bases; J trimming: 7 bases; junction bases outside the gene matches: 4. Germline-derived CDR1 and CDR2 are MNHEY and SVGAGI. The CDR3 contains 13 residues. CDR3 region: CASRGQGAQEQYF. CDR3 DNA: TGTGCCAGCAGGGGACAGGGGGCGCAGGAGCAGTACTTC.